This is a list of T cell receptor beta chains from one sample in a study of blood T cells in healthy people across ages. TCRdb recomputed calls from the 5' RACE reads with MiXCR, one row per CDR3 protein. Counted here are around 940,000 distinct CDR3 sequences, about 51% occurring once; the ten biggest clones make up 20% to 25%. The sequenced sample consisted of blood. The receptors here all came from a woman aged 60-75 years in good health. CDR3s include the opening cysteine and the closing phenylalanine or tryptophan. The order of the fields is J gene, V gene, CDR3 protein.

TRBJ2-5,TRBV29-1,CSSVPWNGQETQYF
TRBJ2-7,TRBV28,CASRYGTYEQYF
TRBJ2-7,TRBV18,CASSQQGADYEQYF
TRBJ2-1,TRBV20-1,CSARIGGPHNEQFF
-,TRBV15,CATSGSTGIDEQYF
TRBJ2-7,TRBV20-1,CSARVDSGSREQYF
TRBJ1-2,TRBV20-1,CSARWGGDYGYTF
TRBJ1-1,TRBV12-3/TRBV12-4,CASSMRFGGAFF
-,TRBV27,CASSTRDYYEQYF
TRBJ2-7,TRBV20-1,CSAARTRIEQYF
TRBJ2-1,TRBV5-5,CASSPGGVYNELFF
TRBJ2-3,TRBV20-1,CSASTGTTDTQYF
TRBJ1-2,TRBV12-3/TRBV12-4,CAGSDSLNYGYTF
TRBJ2-7,TRBV20-1,CSARTTSGLSYEQYF
TRBJ2-3,TRBV7-3,CASSRLAGGPDTQYF
TRBJ1-1,TRBV27,CASSQDRGKPTEAFF
-,TRBV2,CASPGLAGRYEQYF
TRBJ2-5,TRBV29-1,CSAELAGETQYF
-,TRBV5-1,CASSPTSGPYEQYF
TRBJ2-3,TRBV28,CARGTHADTRYF
TRBJ2-7,TRBV6-5,CATYGRIPREQYF
TRBJ2-3,TRBV29-1,CSVAWGADTQYF
TRBJ2-6,TRBV7-9,CASSSFAPSGSSGANVLTF
TRBJ1-4,TRBV7-9,CASSDSTDEKLFF